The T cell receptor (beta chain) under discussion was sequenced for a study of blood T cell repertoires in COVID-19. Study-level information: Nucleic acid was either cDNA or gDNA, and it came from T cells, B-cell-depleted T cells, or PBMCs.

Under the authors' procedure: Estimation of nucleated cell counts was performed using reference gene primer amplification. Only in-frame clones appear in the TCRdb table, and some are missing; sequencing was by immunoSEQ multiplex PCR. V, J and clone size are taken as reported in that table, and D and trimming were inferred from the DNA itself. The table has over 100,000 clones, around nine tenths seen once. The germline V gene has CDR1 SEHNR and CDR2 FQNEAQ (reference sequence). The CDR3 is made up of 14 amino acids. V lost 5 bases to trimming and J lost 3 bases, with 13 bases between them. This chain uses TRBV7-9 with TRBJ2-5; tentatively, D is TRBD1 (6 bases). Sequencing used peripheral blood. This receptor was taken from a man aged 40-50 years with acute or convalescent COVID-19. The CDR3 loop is CASSLTGWEETQYF. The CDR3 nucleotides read TGTGCCAGCAGCCTAACAGGGTGGGAAGAGACCCAGTACTTC. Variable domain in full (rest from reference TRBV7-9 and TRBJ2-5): DTGVSQNPRHKITKRGQNVTFRCDPISEHNRLYWYRQTLGQGPEFLTYFQNEAQLEKSRLLSDRFSAERPKGSFSTLEIQRTEQGDSAMYLCASSLTGWEETQYFGPGTRLLVL.